The clone carrying this TCR beta chain was counted many times. V was clipped by 5 bases and J by 5 bases, with 7 bases between them. CDR3 length equals 12 residues. The germline gives CDR1 SGHVS, CDR2 FQNEAQ. It was RNA transcripts that yielded the amplified TCR beta CDR3 regions. In the first-round RT-PCR of the TCR CDR3, the HTBI primer set was used. TCRdb recomputed calls from the multiplex PCR reads with MiXCR, one row per CDR3 protein. There are 350,000 to 400,000 distinct CDR3 sequences in the sample; approximately 17% occur only once, and 40% lies in the top ten. The data were obtained in a study of T cells in Graves' hyperthyroidism and ophthalmopathy.

The V and J genes are TRBV7-8 and TRBJ1-5, with no clear D. The clonotype comes from a man aged 18 to 30 with Graves' ophthalmopathy. The specimen was blood. The CDR3 nucleotides read TGTGCCAGCAGCGAAGGGCATCAGCCCCAGCATTTT. Its protein is CASSEGHQPQHF.